The clone carrying this TCR beta chain was picked up a small number of times. The antigen is not known. This sample was included in a study of response to subunit inactivated influenza vaccine. Study-wide points: That few new T cells are recruited by each seasonal influenza vaccination was the authors' suggestion.

TCRdb redid the calling of the RT-PCR reads with MiXCR, one entry per CDR3 protein. Among some 640,000 distinct CDR3 sequences listed, over 11% were seen once. The sequenced sample was PBMCs from blood, obtained 14 to 15 days before vaccination. The receptor was isolated from a man aged 45-65 years who received an inactivated influenza vaccine.

The CDR3: CASSQGLEGTEAFF. DNA for the CDR3: TGCGCCAGCAGCCAGGGGTTGGAGGGAACTGAAGCTTTCTTT. The rearrangement joins TRBV4-1 to TRBJ1-1; the D is unclear. From germline, CDR1 is MGHRA and CDR2 YSYEKL. This CDR3 is built from 14 residues. Trimming removed 3 bases at V and 5 bases at J, with 13 bases between.